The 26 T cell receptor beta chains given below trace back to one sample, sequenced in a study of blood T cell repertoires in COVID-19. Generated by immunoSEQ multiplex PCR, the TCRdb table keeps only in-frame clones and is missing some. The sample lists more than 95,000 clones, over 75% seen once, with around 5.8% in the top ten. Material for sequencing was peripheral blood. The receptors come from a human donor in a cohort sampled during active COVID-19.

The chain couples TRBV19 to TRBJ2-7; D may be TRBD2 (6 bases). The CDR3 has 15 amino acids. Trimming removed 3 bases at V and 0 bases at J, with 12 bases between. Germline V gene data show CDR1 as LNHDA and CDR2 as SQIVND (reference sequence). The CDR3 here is CASSIYGGNSYEQYF. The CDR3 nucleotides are TGTGCCAGTAGTATCTACGGCGGGAACTCCTACGAGCAGTACTTC.

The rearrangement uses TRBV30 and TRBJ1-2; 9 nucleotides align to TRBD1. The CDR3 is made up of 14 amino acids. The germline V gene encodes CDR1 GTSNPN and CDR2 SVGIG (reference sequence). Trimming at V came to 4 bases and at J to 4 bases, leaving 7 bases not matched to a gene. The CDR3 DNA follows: TGTGCCTGGAAAAGACAGGGGGAGGCCTATGGCTACACCTTC. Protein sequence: CAWKRQGEAYGYTF.

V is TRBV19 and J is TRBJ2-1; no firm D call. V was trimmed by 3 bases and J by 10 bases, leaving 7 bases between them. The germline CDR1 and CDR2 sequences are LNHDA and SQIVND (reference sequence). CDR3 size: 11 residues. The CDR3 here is CASSIYREQFF. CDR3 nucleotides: TGTGCCAGTAGTATTTACAGAGAGCAGTTCTTC. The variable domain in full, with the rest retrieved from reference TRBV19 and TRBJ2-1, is DGGITQSPKYLFRKEGQNVTLSCEQNLNHDAMYWYRQDPGQGLRLIYYSQIVNDFQKGDIAEGYSVSREKKESFPLTVTSAQKNPTAFYLCASSIYREQFFGPGTRLTVL.

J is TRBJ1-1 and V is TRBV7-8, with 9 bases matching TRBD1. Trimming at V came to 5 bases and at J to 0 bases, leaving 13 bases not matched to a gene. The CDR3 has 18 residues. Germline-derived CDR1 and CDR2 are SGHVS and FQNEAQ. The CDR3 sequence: CASSPTAGTGWLNTEAFF. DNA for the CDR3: TGTGCCAGCAGCCCAACCGCCGGGACAGGGTGGTTGAACACTGAAGCTTTCTTT.

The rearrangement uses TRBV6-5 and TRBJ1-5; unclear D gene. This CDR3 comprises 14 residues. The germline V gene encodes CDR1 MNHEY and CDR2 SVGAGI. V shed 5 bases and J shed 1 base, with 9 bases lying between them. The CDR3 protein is CASSPWPSNQPQHF. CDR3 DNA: TGTGCCAGCAGTCCCTGGCCAAGCAATCAGCCCCAGCATTTT.

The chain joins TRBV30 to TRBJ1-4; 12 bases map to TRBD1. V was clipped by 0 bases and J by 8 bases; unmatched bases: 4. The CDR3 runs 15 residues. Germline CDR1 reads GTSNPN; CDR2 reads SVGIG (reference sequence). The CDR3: CAWSVGQGALEKLFF. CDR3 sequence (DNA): TGTGCCTGGAGTGTGGGACAGGGGGCTTTGGAAAAACTGTTTTTT. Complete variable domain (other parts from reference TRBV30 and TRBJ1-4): SQTIHQWPATLVQPVGSPLSLECTVEGTSNPNLYWYRQAAGRGLQLLFYSVGIGQISSEVPQNLSASRPQDRQFILSSKKLLLSDSGFYLCAWSVGQGALEKLFFGSGTQLSVL.

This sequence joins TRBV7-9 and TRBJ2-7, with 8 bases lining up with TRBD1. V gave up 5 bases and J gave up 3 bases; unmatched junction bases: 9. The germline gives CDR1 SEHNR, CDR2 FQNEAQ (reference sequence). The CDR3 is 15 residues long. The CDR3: CASSNAGTGGYEQYF. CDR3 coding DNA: TGTGCCAGCAGCAACGCCGGGACAGGTGGCTACGAGCAGTACTTC.

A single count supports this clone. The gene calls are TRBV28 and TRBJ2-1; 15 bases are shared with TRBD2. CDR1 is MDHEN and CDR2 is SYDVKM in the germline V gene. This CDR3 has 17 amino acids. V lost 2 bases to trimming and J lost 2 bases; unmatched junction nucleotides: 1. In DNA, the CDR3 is TGTGCCAGCAGTTTAGGACTAGCGGGAGGGGCCTACAATGAGCAGTTCTTC. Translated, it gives CASSLGLAGGAYNEQFF. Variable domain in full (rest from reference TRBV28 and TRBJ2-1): DVKVTQSSRYLVKRTGEKVFLECVQDMDHENMFWYRQDPGLGLRLIYFSYDVKMKEKGDIPEGYSVSREKKERFSLILESASTNQTSMYLCASSLGLAGGAYNEQFFGPGTRLTVL.

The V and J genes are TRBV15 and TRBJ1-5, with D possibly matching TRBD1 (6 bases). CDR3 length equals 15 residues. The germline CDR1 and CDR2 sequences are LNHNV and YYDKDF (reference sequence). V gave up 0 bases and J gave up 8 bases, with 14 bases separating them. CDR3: CATSRDQGSSKPQHF. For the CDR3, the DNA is TGTGCCACCAGCAGAGATCAGGGGAGCTCTAAGCCCCAGCATTTT.

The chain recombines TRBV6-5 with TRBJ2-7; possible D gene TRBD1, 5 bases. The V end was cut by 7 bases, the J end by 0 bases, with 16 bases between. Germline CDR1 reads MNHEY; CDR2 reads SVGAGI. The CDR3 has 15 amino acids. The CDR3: CASTLTVSSSYEQYF. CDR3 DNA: TGTGCCAGCACTTTGACAGTTTCAAGCTCCTACGAGCAGTACTTC.

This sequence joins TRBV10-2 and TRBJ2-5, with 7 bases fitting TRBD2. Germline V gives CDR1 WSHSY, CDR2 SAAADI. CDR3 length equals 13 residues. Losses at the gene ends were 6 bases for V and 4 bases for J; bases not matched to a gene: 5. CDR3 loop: CASSLRGGETQYF. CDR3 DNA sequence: TGCGCCAGCAGCTTACGCGGGGGAGAGACCCAGTACTTC.

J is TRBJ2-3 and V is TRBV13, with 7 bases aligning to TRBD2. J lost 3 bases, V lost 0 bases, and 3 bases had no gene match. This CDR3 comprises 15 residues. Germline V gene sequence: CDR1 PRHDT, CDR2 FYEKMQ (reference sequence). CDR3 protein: CASSLGSGVTDTQYF. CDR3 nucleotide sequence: TGTGCCAGCAGCTTAGGGAGCGGGGTGACAGATACGCAGTATTTT.

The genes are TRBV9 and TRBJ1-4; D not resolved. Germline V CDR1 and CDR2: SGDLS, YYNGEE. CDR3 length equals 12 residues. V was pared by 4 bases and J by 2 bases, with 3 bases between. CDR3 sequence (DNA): TGTGCCAGCAGCAGCACTAATGAAAAACTGTTTTTT. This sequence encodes CASSSTNEKLFF.

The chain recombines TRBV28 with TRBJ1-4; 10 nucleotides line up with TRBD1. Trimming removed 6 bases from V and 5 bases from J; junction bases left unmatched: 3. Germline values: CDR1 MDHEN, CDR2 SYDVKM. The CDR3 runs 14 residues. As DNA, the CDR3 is TGTGCCAGCAGCCTGGGACAGGGGAATGAAAAACTGTTTTTT. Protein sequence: CASSLGQGNEKLFF.

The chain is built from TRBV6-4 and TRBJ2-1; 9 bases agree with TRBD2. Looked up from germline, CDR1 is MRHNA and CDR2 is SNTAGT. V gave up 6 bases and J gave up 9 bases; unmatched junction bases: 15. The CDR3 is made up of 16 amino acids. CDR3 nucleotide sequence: TGTGCCAGCAGCATGACGGTGCGCGGGGGGGCCTCTGAGCAGTTCTTC. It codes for CASSMTVRGGASEQFF.

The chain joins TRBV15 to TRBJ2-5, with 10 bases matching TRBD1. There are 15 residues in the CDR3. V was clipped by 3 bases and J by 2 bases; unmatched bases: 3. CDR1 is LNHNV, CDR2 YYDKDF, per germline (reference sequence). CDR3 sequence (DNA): TGTGCCACCAGCAGGGGACAGGGGTATCAAGAGACCCAGTACTTC. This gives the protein CATSRGQGYQETQYF.

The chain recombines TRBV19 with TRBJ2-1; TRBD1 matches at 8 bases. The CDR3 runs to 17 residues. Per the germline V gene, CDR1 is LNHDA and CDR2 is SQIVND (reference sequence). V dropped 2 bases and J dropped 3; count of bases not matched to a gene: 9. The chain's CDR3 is CASSIIRQGSIYNEQFF. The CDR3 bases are TGTGCCAGTAGTATAATCAGACAGGGGTCAATCTACAATGAGCAGTTCTTC.

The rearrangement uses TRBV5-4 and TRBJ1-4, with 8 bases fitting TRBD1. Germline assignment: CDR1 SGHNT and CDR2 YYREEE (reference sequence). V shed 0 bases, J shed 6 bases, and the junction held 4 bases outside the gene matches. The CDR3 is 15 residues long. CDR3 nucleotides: TGTGCCAGCAGCTTGGCCGAGACAGGGGATGAAAAACTGTTTTTT. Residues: CASSLAETGDEKLFF.

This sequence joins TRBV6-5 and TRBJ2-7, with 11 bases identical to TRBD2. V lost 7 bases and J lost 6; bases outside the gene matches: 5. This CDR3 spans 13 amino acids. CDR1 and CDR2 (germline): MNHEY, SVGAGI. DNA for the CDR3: TGTGCCAGCACACCTAGCGGGAGGACCGAGCAGTACTTC. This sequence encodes CASTPSGRTEQYF.

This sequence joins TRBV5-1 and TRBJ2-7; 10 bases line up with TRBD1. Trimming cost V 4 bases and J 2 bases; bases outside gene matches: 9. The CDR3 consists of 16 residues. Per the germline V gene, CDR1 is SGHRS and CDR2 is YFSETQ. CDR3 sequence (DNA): TGCGCCAGCAGCCCAAATGCCGGGACAGGGGCCTACGAGCAGTACTTC. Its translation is CASSPNAGTGAYEQYF.

The CDR3 nucleotides read TGTGCCAGCAGTTACGGACAGAAGTTCACAGATACGCAGTATTTT. This codes for CASSYGQKFTDTQYF. This sequence joins TRBV6-6 and TRBJ2-3; TRBD1 might be the D (6 bases). Trimming left V 2 bases short and J 2 bases short, with 11 bases between. The length of the CDR3 is 15 residues. From germline, CDR1 is MNHNY and CDR2 SVGAGI (reference sequence).

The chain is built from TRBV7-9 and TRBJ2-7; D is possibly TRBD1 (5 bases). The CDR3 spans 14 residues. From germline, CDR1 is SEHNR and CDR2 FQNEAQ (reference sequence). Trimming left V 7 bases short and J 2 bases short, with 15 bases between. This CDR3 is CASIGAGQTYEQYF. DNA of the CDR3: TGTGCCAGCATAGGGGCAGGACAAACCTACGAGCAGTACTTC.

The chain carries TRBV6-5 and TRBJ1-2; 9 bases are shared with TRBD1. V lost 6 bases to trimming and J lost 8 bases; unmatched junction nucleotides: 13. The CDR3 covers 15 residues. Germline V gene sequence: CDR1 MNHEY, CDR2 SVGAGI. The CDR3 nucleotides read TGTGCCAGCAGGTCCCGGACAGGGGTAGTCGGCGGCTACACCTTC. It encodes CASRSRTGVVGGYTF.

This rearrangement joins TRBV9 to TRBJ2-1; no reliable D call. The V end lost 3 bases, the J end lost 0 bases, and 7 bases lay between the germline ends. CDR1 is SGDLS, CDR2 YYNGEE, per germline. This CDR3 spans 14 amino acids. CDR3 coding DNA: TGTGCCAGCAGCGCCCAGGTCTCCTACAATGAGCAGTTCTTC. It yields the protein CASSAQVSYNEQFF.

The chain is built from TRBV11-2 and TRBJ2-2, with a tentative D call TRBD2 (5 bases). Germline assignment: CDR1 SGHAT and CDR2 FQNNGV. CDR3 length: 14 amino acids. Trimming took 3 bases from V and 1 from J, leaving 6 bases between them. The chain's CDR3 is CASSFGMNTGELFF. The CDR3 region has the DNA TGTGCCAGCAGCTTCGGGATGAACACCGGGGAGCTGTTTTTT. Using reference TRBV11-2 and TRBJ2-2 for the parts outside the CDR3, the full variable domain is EAGVAQSPRYKIIEKRQSVAFWCNPISGHATLYWYQQILGQGPKLLIQFQNNGVVDDSQLPKDRFSAERLKGVDSTLKIQPAKLEDSAVYLCASSFGMNTGELFFGEGSRLTVL.

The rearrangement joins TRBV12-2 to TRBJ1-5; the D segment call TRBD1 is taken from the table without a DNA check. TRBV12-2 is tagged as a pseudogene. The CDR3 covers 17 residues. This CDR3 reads CASRLDGQGSGNQPQHF. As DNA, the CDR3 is TGTGCAAGTCGCTTAGATGGACAGGGAAGTGGCAATCAGCCCCAGCATTTT.